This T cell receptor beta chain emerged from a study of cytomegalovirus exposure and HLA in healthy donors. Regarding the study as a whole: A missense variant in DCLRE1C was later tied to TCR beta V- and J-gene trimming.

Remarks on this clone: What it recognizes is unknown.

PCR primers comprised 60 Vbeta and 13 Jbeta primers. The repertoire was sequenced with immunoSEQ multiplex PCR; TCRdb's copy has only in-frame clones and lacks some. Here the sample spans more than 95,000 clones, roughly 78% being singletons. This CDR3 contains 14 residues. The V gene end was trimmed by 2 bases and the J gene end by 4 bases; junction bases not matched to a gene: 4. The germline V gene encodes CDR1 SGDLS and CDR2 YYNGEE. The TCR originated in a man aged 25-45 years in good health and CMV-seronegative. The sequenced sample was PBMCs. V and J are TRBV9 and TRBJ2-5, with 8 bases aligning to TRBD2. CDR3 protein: CASSVSGGGETQYF. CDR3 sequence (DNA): TGTGCCAGCAGCGTGAGCGGGGGAGGAGAGACCCAGTACTTC.